This T cell receptor beta chain was identified during a study of blood T cell repertoires in COVID-19. Overall study context: COVID-19 samples from acute and convalescent phases originated in the United States, Italy and Spain. T cells, B-cell-depleted T cells, or PBMCs provided the cDNA or gDNA that served as material.

In germline, CDR1 is SGHRS, CDR2 YFSETQ. V gave up 3 bases and J gave up 0 bases; unmatched junction bases: 11. The CDR3 consists of 17 residues. Original processing methods: Amplification of reference gene primers was used by the study to estimate nucleated cell counts. Sequencing used immunoSEQ multiplex PCR; TCRdb keeps in-frame clones, though not all of them. The DNA was the basis for D and trimming; V, J and clone size are from that table. The sample includes 3,500 to 4,000 clones, approximately 89% of them seen just once. This clonotype was sampled from a woman aged 70-85 years with active COVID-19. The sample comprised peripheral blood. The J gene is TRBJ1-2, the V gene TRBV5-1, with 7 positions matching TRBD1. The CDR3 sequence is CASSWTQGSLSNYGYTF. CDR3 nucleotide sequence: TGCGCCAGCAGCTGGACACAGGGGTCCCTTTCTAACTATGGCTACACCTTC.